This section outlines one T cell receptor beta chain sequence together with its context. What this receptor recognizes is not known. No base-level quality is on record; no much larger clone is a single base apart. In the prospective study, participants were roughly 18 to 95 years old, resided in around 25 geographic areas of the United States, and were enrolled through a virtual design. To assign participants to cohorts, the prospective study relied on clinical history that participants themselves reported in a screening survey and a study questionnaire. Recovered participants in ImmuneRACE Cohort 3 were defined as having two consecutive negative NP/OP PCR tests, clearance from a healthcare professional, or resolution of symptoms. Mobile phlebotomists in the prospective study collected whole blood, serum and a nasopharyngeal or oropharyngeal swab from every participant. Participants in the prospective study had the option to provide additional blood draws and questionnaires over a 2-month period. Prospective study blood samples were shipped either frozen or at room temperature before DNA extraction.

TCRbeta CDR3 regions were amplified from genomic DNA by means of the immunoSEQ Assay, a bias-controlled multiplex PCR. Concerning the study's data processing: The number of nucleated cells in each sample was estimated by amplification of reference gene primers within the assay. Sequence reads were collapsed and filtered to measure the absolute abundance of every unique TCRbeta CDR3 rearrangement. For each sample, productive Simpson clonality was calculated as the square root of Simpson's diversity index over productive rearrangements. TCRdb obtained this table from immuneACCESS and retained in-frame rearrangements with V and J assigned. These tables miss some clones; where compared with another copy, unresolved V genes account for less than half of the shortfall, and the remainder is unexplained. D and trimming were read from the DNA, whereas the V and J calls and clone size are those reported in that table. The sample table records about 210,000 clones; 80% to 90% of these occur just once. The biggest ten clones account for 9.2% of the sample.

The CDR3 sequence holds 14 residues, the cysteine and phenylalanine included. The sequence is cut down to CDR3 DNA, 42 bases in frame from base 1. The germline V gene gives CDR1 as SGHRS and CDR2 as YFSETQ. The V end gives up 4 bases and the J end 4 bases, leaving 7 bases in the junction not matched to a gene. The data belong to a study of blood T cell repertoires in COVID-19 (dated by TCRdb to 2018 to 2021). For context, the study as a whole: Samples covering the acute and convalescent phases of COVID-19 were provided by collaborators in the United States, Italy and Spain. The prospective study material was composed of cDNA or gDNA derived from T cells, B-cell-depleted T cells, or PBMCs. Subjects who had been exposed to COVID-19, were actively infected with it, or had recovered from it provided the deeply sampled blood TCRbeta repertoires that made up the dataset. The repertoires were released in a freely available public database intended as a resource for research on the immune response to SARS-CoV-2. The samples were drawn from the first 160 participants of the ongoing ImmuneRACE study and from 1,254 subjects provided by 6 global collaborators. Nearly every sample came with metadata listing a de-identified subject ID, COVID-19 status, age in years and sex. HLA class I and class II types, where available, came from metadata supplied by the sample provider rather than from assay-based typing. What the authors observed across the whole study: Clinical and demographic metadata were provided uncurated, with the amount varying by source and participant.

This chain joins TRBV5-1 to TRBJ2-7, with 8 bases aligning to TRBD2. Sequences were obtained from PBMCs or T cells enriched from blood (not recorded which). The receptor was derived from a man aged 35-49 years who had recovered from COVID-19. The CDR3 region reads CASSPLAGAYEQYF. The DNA sequence is as follows: TGCGCCAGCAGCCCGCTAGCGGGTGCTTACGAGCAGTACTTC. The full variable domain, completed from the reference TRBV5-1 and TRBJ2-7 proteins outside the CDR3, reads KAGVTQTPRYLIKTRGQQVTLSCSPISGHRSVSWYQQTPGQGLQFLFEYFSETQRNKGNFPGRFSGRQFSNSRSEMNVSTLELGDSALYLCASSPLAGAYEQYFGPGTRLTVT.